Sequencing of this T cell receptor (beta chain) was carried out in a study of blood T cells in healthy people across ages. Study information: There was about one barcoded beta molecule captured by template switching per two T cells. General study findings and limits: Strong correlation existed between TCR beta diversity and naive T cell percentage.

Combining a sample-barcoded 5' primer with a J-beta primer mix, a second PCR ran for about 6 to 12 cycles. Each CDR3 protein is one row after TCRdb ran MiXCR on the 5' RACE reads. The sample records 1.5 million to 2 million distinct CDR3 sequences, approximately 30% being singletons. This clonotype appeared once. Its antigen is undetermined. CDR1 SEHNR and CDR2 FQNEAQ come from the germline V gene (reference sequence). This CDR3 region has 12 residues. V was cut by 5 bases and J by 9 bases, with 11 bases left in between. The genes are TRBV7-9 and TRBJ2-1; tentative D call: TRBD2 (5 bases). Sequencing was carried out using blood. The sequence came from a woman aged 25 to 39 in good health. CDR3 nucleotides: TGTGCCAGCAGCCGGAGGCCGGGTGAGCAGTTCTTC. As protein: CASSRRPGEQFF.